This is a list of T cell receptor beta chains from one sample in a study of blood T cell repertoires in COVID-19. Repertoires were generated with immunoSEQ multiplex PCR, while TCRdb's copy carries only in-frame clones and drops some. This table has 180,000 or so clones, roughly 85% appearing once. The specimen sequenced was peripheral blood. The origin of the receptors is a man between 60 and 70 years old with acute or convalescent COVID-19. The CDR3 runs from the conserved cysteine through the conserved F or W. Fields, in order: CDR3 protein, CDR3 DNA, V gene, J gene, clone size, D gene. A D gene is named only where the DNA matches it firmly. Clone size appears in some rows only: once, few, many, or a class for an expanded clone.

cdr3_aa: CASSYVERGNTGELFF
cdr3_nt: TGTGCCAGCAGTTACGTAGAACGGGGAAACACCGGGGAGCTGTTTTTT
v_call: TRBV6-2/TRBV6-3
j_call: TRBJ2-2
clone_size: .
d_call: .

cdr3_aa: CASSPHARDRALDTQYF
cdr3_nt: TGTGCCAGCAGCCCTCATGCCCGGGACAGGGCCCTAGATACGCAGTATTTT
v_call: TRBV7-9
j_call: TRBJ2-3
clone_size: .
d_call: TRBD1

cdr3_aa: CASSPRGTEAFF
cdr3_nt: TGTGCCAGCAGTCCACGGGGCACTGAAGCTTTCTTT
v_call: TRBV12-3/TRBV12-4
j_call: TRBJ1-1
clone_size: .
d_call: .

cdr3_aa: CASSQDRGTSGSGAKTQYF
cdr3_nt: TGTGCCAGCAGCCAAGATAGGGGGACTAGCGGCTCAGGGGCGAAGACCCAGTACTTC
v_call: TRBV4-2
j_call: TRBJ2-5
clone_size: .
d_call: TRBD2

cdr3_aa: CASSRTGGWNEQFF
cdr3_nt: TGTGCCAGCAGCCGGACAGGGGGCTGGAATGAGCAGTTCTTC
v_call: TRBV5-6
j_call: TRBJ2-1
clone_size: .
d_call: TRBD1

cdr3_aa: CASSQGLAGEDGELFF
cdr3_nt: TGTGCCAGCAGCCAAGGACTAGCGGGAGAGGACGGGGAGCTGTTTTTT
v_call: TRBV6-4
j_call: TRBJ2-2
clone_size: .
d_call: TRBD2

cdr3_aa: CASRGAGANTGELFF
cdr3_nt: TGTGCCAGCAGAGGAGCGGGAGCGAACACCGGGGAGCTGTTTTTT
v_call: TRBV28
j_call: TRBJ2-2
clone_size: .
d_call: TRBD2

cdr3_aa: CASSFSPREQFF
cdr3_nt: TGTGCCAGCAGTTTTAGCCCCCGGGAGCAGTTCTTC
v_call: TRBV28
j_call: TRBJ2-1
clone_size: .
d_call: .

cdr3_aa: CASSEPAGWETQYF
cdr3_nt: TGTGCCAGCAGTGAACCCGCAGGGTGGGAGACCCAGTACTTC
v_call: TRBV6-1
j_call: TRBJ2-5
clone_size: .
d_call: .

cdr3_aa: CASSRTRSGELFF
cdr3_nt: TGTGCCAGCAGCCGGACTCGGTCCGGGGAGCTGTTTTTT
v_call: TRBV7-3
j_call: TRBJ2-2
clone_size: .
d_call: .

cdr3_aa: CASSISGGDNQPQHF
cdr3_nt: TGCGCCAGCAGCATATCTGGGGGGGACAATCAGCCCCAGCATTTT
v_call: TRBV4-1
j_call: TRBJ1-5
clone_size: .
d_call: .

cdr3_aa: CASSWGLANYNEQFF
cdr3_nt: TGTGCCAGCAGTTGGGGACTAGCGAACTACAATGAGCAGTTCTTC
v_call: TRBV27
j_call: TRBJ2-1
clone_size: .
d_call: TRBD2

cdr3_aa: CASSQSQGYTEAFF
cdr3_nt: TGTGCCAGCAGCCAGAGCCAGGGCTACACTGAAGCTTTCTTT
v_call: TRBV3-1/TRBV3-2
j_call: TRBJ1-1
clone_size: .
d_call: .

cdr3_aa: CASSLRDRMDSPLHF
cdr3_nt: TGTGCCAGCAGCCTAAGGGACAGGATGGATTCACCCCTCCACTTT
v_call: TRBV28
j_call: TRBJ1-6
clone_size: once
d_call: TRBD1

cdr3_aa: CASSPGGILGEKLFF
cdr3_nt: TGTGCTAGCAGTCCCGGGGGGATTCTAGGTGAAAAACTGTTTTTT
v_call: TRBV7-7
j_call: TRBJ1-4
clone_size: .
d_call: .

cdr3_aa: CATSRGLYSGNTIYF
cdr3_nt: TGTGCCACCAGCAGAGGGCTGTACTCTGGAAACACCATATATTTT
v_call: TRBV15
j_call: TRBJ1-3
clone_size: .
d_call: .

cdr3_aa: CASGGGFNQPQHF
cdr3_nt: TGTGCCAGTGGTGGAGGGTTCAATCAGCCCCAGCATTTT
v_call: TRBV19
j_call: TRBJ1-5
clone_size: .
d_call: .

cdr3_aa: CASSFESQPQHF
cdr3_nt: TGTGCCAGCAGTTTCGAGAGCCAGCCCCAGCATTTT
v_call: TRBV28
j_call: TRBJ1-5
clone_size: few
d_call: .

cdr3_aa: CASSYEGQGYNEQFF
cdr3_nt: TGTGCCAGCAGTTACGAAGGTCAGGGCTACAATGAGCAGTTCTTC
v_call: TRBV6-5
j_call: TRBJ2-1
clone_size: .
d_call: .

cdr3_aa: CASSLRDRSLSNQPQHF
cdr3_nt: TGTGCCAGCTCACTACGGGACAGGTCCCTTAGCAATCAGCCCCAGCATTTT
v_call: TRBV18
j_call: TRBJ1-5
clone_size: once
d_call: TRBD1

cdr3_aa: CASSRVGEQFF
cdr3_nt: TGTGCCAGCAGCCGCGTCGGGGAGCAGTTCTTC
v_call: TRBV7-2
j_call: TRBJ2-1
clone_size: .
d_call: .

cdr3_aa: CASSNRGVDNEQFF
cdr3_nt: TGTGCCAGCAGTAACAGGGGAGTAGACAATGAGCAGTTCTTC
v_call: TRBV6-5
j_call: TRBJ2-1
clone_size: .
d_call: TRBD1

cdr3_aa: CSVAQGLSGELFF
cdr3_nt: TGCAGCGTTGCCCAGGGCTTGTCCGGGGAGCTGTTTTTT
v_call: TRBV29-1
j_call: TRBJ2-2
clone_size: .
d_call: .

cdr3_aa: CASSDRDRAEQYF
cdr3_nt: TGTGCCAGCAGTGACAGAGACAGGGCCGAGCAGTACTTC
v_call: TRBV6-1
j_call: TRBJ2-7
clone_size: .
d_call: TRBD1

cdr3_aa: CATSPWGQSYSNQPQHF
cdr3_nt: TGTGCCACCTCCCCTTGGGGACAGAGTTATAGCAATCAGCCCCAGCATTTT
v_call: TRBV27
j_call: TRBJ1-5
clone_size: .
d_call: TRBD1

cdr3_aa: CASSKDIQETQYF
cdr3_nt: TGTGCCAGCAGCAAAGACATACAAGAGACCCAGTACTTC
v_call: TRBV7-2
j_call: TRBJ2-5
clone_size: .
d_call: .

cdr3_aa: CASSYLSGRVSYEQYF
cdr3_nt: TGTGCCAGCAGTTACCTTAGCGGCAGAGTTTCCTACGAGCAGTACTTC
v_call: TRBV6-5
j_call: TRBJ2-7
clone_size: once
d_call: .

cdr3_aa: CASSPWGQGRYEQYF
cdr3_nt: TGTGCCAGCAGCCCATGGGGCCAGGGGCGCTACGAGCAGTACTTC
v_call: TRBV7-3
j_call: TRBJ2-7
clone_size: .
d_call: .

cdr3_aa: CASSLTTGYNEQFF
cdr3_nt: TGTGCCAGCAGTTTAACTACCGGGTACAATGAGCAGTTCTTC
v_call: TRBV27
j_call: TRBJ2-1
clone_size: .
d_call: .